The 24 T cell receptor beta chains in this list originate from one sample, sequenced in a study of cytomegalovirus exposure and HLA in healthy donors. Primers included in the PCR were 60 Vbeta and 13 Jbeta primers. TCRdb's copy holds only in-frame clones and misses some; the assay was immunoSEQ multiplex PCR. Here the sample spans 180,000 or so clones, around 80% being singletons. The sequenced sample consisted of PBMCs. The receptor source for this set is a girl aged 10 to 17 in good health and CMV-seropositive.

The V and J genes are TRBV19 and TRBJ1-1; TRBD1 agrees at 7 bases. The J segment lost 6 bases and the V segment lost 6 bases, leaving 7 bases of the junction unmatched. Germline CDR1 is LNHDA and CDR2 is SQIVND (reference sequence). This CDR3 comprises 13 residues. The CDR3 DNA sequence: TGTGCCAGTAGAGGAGACAGGGTGGCTGAAGCTTTCTTT. Its protein is CASRGDRVAEAFF. Full variable domain (missing parts from reference TRBV19 and TRBJ1-1): DGGITQSPKYLFRKEGQNVTLSCEQNLNHDAMYWYRQDPGQGLRLIYYSQIVNDFQKGDIAEGYSVSREKKESFPLTVTSAQKNPTAFYLCASRGDRVAEAFFGQGTRLTVV.

The chain has TRBV5-4 and TRBJ2-5, with TRBD1 matching 7 bases. CDR1 is SGHNT, CDR2 YYREEE, per germline (reference sequence). This CDR3 has 15 residues. With V trimmed by 0 bases and J by 1 base, 3 bases remained unmatched. CDR3 sequence (DNA): TGTGCCAGCAGCTTGGGAGGGACAGCCCAAGAGACCCAGTACTTC. Protein product: CASSLGGTAQETQYF.

The V gene is TRBV4-3, the J gene TRBJ1-2; TRBD1 is a possible D gene (5 bases). This CDR3 has 14 residues. V gave up 5 bases and J gave up 7 bases, with 17 bases separating them. Germline lookup yields CDR1 LGHNA and CDR2 YSLEER. The CDR3 DNA sequence: TGCGCCAGCAGCTCTCTGACGGAGCAGGGTGGCTACACCTTC. Encoded protein: CASSSLTEQGGYTF.

The CDR3 DNA reads TGCAGCGTTTTGCGGGACCAATACAATGAGCAGTTCTTC. It specifies CSVLRDQYNEQFF. V is TRBV29-1 and J is TRBJ2-1, with D maybe TRBD2 (6 bases). V lost 5 bases and J lost 4, with 12 bases in between. Germline V gene sequence: CDR1 SQVTM, CDR2 ANQGSEA. This CDR3 contains 13 residues.

J is TRBJ1-4 and V is TRBV5-5; no definite D call. CDR3 length: 20 amino acids. V was shortened by 3 bases and J by 5 bases, with 29 bases between the two germline ends. CDR1 SGHKS and CDR2 YYEKEE come from the germline V gene (reference sequence). CDR3 protein: CASSWHLPRFGALENEKLFF. The CDR3 nucleotides are TGTGCCAGCAGCTGGCACCTTCCCCGCTTCGGAGCCCTGGAGAATGAAAAACTGTTTTTT.

The V call is TRBV5-6, the J call TRBJ1-2; the match to TRBD1 covers 7 bases. Germline V gene data show CDR1 as SGHDT and CDR2 as YYEEEE. V shed 0 bases and J 4 bases; nucleotides not matched to a gene: 0. The length of the CDR3 is 13 residues. The DNA of the CDR3 is TGTGCCAGCAGCTTGGCAGGGGGCTATGGCTACACCTTC. Amino acids: CASSLAGGYGYTF.

Comment on this clone: Distinct nucleotide sequences in the sample also encode this CDR3. The chain has TRBV6-5 and TRBJ1-2, with unresolved D. Germline values: CDR1 MNHEY, CDR2 SVGAGI. This CDR3 contains 14 residues. V shed 0 bases and J shed 4 bases, with 9 bases lying between them. The CDR3 coding sequence is TGTGCCAGCAGTTACTCCCGGGAGGGCTATGGCTACACCTTC. As protein: CASSYSREGYGYTF.

This sequence joins TRBV27 and TRBJ2-1; TRBD2 aligns across 7 bases. CDR3 size: 15 residues. Trimming cost V 10 bases and J 8 bases; bases outside gene matches: 17. Germline-derived CDR1 and CDR2 are MNHEY and SMNVEV (reference sequence). The CDR3 nucleotides read TGTGCCACCACCCGACTAGCACCCCTGGGGGATGAGCAGTTCTTC. Translating it yields CATTRLAPLGDEQFF.

J is TRBJ1-5 and V is TRBV11-2; possible D gene TRBD1, 5 bases. The CDR3 runs to 13 residues. The germline CDR1 and CDR2 sequences are SGHAT and FQNNGV. Trimming cost V 1 base and J 9 bases, with 10 bases left between them. The CDR3 DNA is TGTGCCAGCAGCTTAGGGCGGGACCTGCCCCAGCATTTT. It translates to CASSLGRDLPQHF.

The chain uses TRBV7-9 and TRBJ1-1; D call uncertain. The V and J ends lost 5 bases and 1 base respectively, with 8 bases between them. This CDR3 comprises 13 residues. Germline CDR1 reads SEHNR; CDR2 reads FQNEAQ (reference sequence). CDR3 in amino acids: CASSLAGNTEAFF. DNA for the CDR3: TGTGCCAGCAGCCTGGCGGGGAACACTGAAGCTTTCTTT.

This chain joins TRBV5-5 and TRBJ2-5, with a weak D call TRBD1 (5 bases). V lost 0 bases to trimming and J lost 0 bases, with 6 bases between them. The CDR3 has 14 residues. In germline, CDR1 is SGHKS, CDR2 YYEKEE (reference sequence). The CDR3 sequence: CASSLGGNQETQYF. The CDR3 DNA sequence: TGTGCCAGCAGCTTGGGGGGCAACCAAGAGACCCAGTACTTC.

This chain's CDR3 is CASSQSGQGAAYEQYF. The DNA of the CDR3 is TGCGCCAGCAGCCAATCGGGACAGGGGGCTGCCTACGAGCAGTACTTC. This sequence joins TRBV4-1 and TRBJ2-7, with 12 nucleotides matching TRBD1. V lost 2 bases, J lost 2 bases, and 4 bases stayed unmatched. CDR1 is MGHRA and CDR2 is YSYEKL in the germline V gene. The CDR3 is 16 residues long.

J is TRBJ2-3 and V is TRBV5-3; D unresolved. TRBV5-3 is flagged as an ORF with uncertain function. This CDR3 comprises 15 residues. Trimming stripped 0 bases from V and 1 base from J, with 9 bases between. Here the CDR3 DNA reads TGTGCCAGAAGCTTGGGACTCACTCGCACAGATACGCAGTATTTT. Amino acid sequence: CARSLGLTRTDTQYF.

This chain uses TRBV7-2 with TRBJ1-1, with D perhaps TRBD1 (6 bases). V lost 1 base to trimming and J lost 3 bases, with 18 bases between them. Germline V lookup: CDR1 SGHTA, CDR2 FQGNSA. This CDR3 spans 17 amino acids. DNA of the CDR3: TGTGCCAGCAGCTTAGTCGTCCACCAAGGGGGATACACTGAAGCTTTCTTT. This sequence encodes CASSLVVHQGGYTEAFF.

V and J are TRBV28 and TRBJ1-2; 9 nucleotides match TRBD1. Per the germline V gene, CDR1 is MDHEN and CDR2 is SYDVKM. The CDR3 sequence is 14 residues long. The J segment lost 5 bases and the V segment lost 6 bases, leaving 7 bases of the junction unmatched. CDR3 in DNA: TGTGCCAGCAGACAACAGGGGGCTGTATATGGCTACACCTTC. Residues: CASRQQGAVYGYTF.

The chain uses TRBV7-9 and TRBJ1-1; TRBD1 might be the D (6 bases). The ends were cut back, 4 bases at V and 3 bases at J, with 12 bases in the middle. Germline lookup yields CDR1 SEHNR and CDR2 FQNEAQ (reference sequence). The CDR3 runs to 14 residues. The CDR3 coding sequence is TGTGCCAGCAGCTCACCAGGGGCGTACACTGAAGCTTTCTTT. It yields the protein CASSSPGAYTEAFF.

The CDR3 region has the DNA TGTGCCTGGAGGGAAATAGGGGGAGATACGCAGTATTTT. It translates to CAWREIGGDTQYF. This chain joins TRBV30 and TRBJ2-3, with TRBD1 as a possible D gene (6 bases). The CDR3 is 13 residues long. Germline CDR1 reads GTSNPN; CDR2 reads SVGIG (reference sequence). Between the trimmed V and J ends, which lost 3 bases and 5 bases, there was a span of 12 bases.

The chain is built from TRBV9 and TRBJ2-2; D is uncertain. Germline lookup yields CDR1 SGDLS and CDR2 YYNGEE. V dropped 0 bases and J dropped 4 bases, with 4 bases sitting between them. This CDR3 region has 13 residues. In DNA form, the CDR3 reads TGTGCCAGCAGCGTAGCTATCACCGGGGAGCTGTTTTTT. It specifies CASSVAITGELFF.

J is TRBJ2-1 and V is TRBV7-2; possible D gene TRBD1, 5 bases. Looked up from germline, CDR1 is SGHTA and CDR2 is FQGNSA. CDR3 length equals 14 residues. V lost 1 base and J 7 bases, leaving 11 bases between the germline ends. CDR3 nucleotide sequence: TGTGCCAGCAGCTTAGTTCGGACATCTAATGAGCAGTTCTTC. Translated, it gives CASSLVRTSNEQFF.

DNA of the CDR3: TGTGCCAGCAGCCGGGATCAGCGGCCGGGTGGCTACACCTTC. Translating gives CASSRDQRPGGYTF. This chain links TRBV14 with TRBJ1-2, with D unresolved. V lost 4 bases, J lost 7 bases, and 16 bases lay in between. CDR1 and CDR2 (germline): SGHDN, FVKESK. The CDR3 covers 14 residues.

The genes are TRBV19 and TRBJ1-5; no clear D. This CDR3 has 14 residues. With 7 bases removed from V and 1 base from J, the gap between germline ends came to 11 bases. Germline V lookup: CDR1 LNHDA, CDR2 SQIVND (reference sequence). The CDR3 sequence: CASTPGLSNQPQHF. The CDR3 DNA is TGTGCCAGTACCCCAGGACTGAGCAATCAGCCCCAGCATTTT.

The genes are TRBV7-9 and TRBJ2-3; 7 bases agree with TRBD2. The length of the CDR3 is 14 residues. Losses at the gene ends were 8 bases for V and 4 bases for J; bases not matched to a gene: 9. The V gene's germline CDR1 is SEHNR and CDR2 FQNEAQ (reference sequence). This chain's CDR3 is CASQTSSTADTQYF. The CDR3 bases are TGTGCCAGCCAGACTAGCTCTACCGCAGATACGCAGTATTTT. The whole variable domain, filled in from reference TRBV7-9 and TRBJ2-3, reads DTGVSQNPRHKITKRGQNVTFRCDPISEHNRLYWYRQTLGQGPEFLTYFQNEAQLEKSRLLSDRFSAERPKGSFSTLEIQRTEQGDSAMYLCASQTSSTADTQYFGPGTRLTVL.

The chain recombines TRBV19 with TRBJ2-3; 8 bases agree with TRBD2. The CDR3 length is 15 residues. CDR1 and CDR2 (germline): LNHDA, SQIVND (reference sequence). V lost 5 bases to trimming and J lost 4 bases; unmatched junction nucleotides: 8. The CDR3 spells CASSPSGGGADTQYF. The CDR3 nucleotides read TGTGCCAGTAGTCCGAGCGGGGGCGGAGCAGATACGCAGTATTTT.

This clone has only a few counts. The chain is built from TRBV4-1 and TRBJ1-4; D gene ambiguous. The CDR3 contains 16 residues. V dropped 8 bases and J dropped 3 bases, with 19 bases sitting between them. Germline V gives CDR1 MGHRA, CDR2 YSYEKL. CDR3: CASGSLSSGANEKLFF. The CDR3 nucleotides read TGCGCCAGCGGTTCCTTAAGTAGCGGGGCTAATGAAAAACTGTTTTTT.